The following is a T cell receptor beta chain sequence with its context. Its target is unknown. Measured with immunoSEQ multiplex PCR; TCRdb has only the in-frame clones, and not every one. The table includes 8,000 to 10,000 clones, approximately 90% detected once. These data belong to a study of stem cell transplantation in POMP-related autoinflammatory disease. For the study at large: Before transplant: CD4+ naive skewing, low CD8+ proportions, reduced cytokine secretion.

Whole-study results and caveats: Unique TRB V-J gene pairings were limited in number in patients with PRAID. In patients with PRAID, every analyzed T-cell subset tended to show lower diversity and higher clonality.

The sequencing used CD8+ T cells from PBMCs, collected before stem cell transplantation. This clonotype was obtained from a human donor with POMP-related autoinflammation and immune dysregulation (PRAID).

The CDR3 reads CASSFSGTAGGYNEQFF. The CDR3 bases are TGTGCCAGCAGTTTCTCCGGGACGGCGGGGGGGTACAATGAGCAGTTCTTC. J is TRBJ2-1 and V is TRBV28; 9 nucleotides match TRBD2. J gave up 4 bases and V 3 bases, and 10 bases lay outside the gene matches. The CDR3 loop spans 17 amino acids. Germline CDR1 MDHEN, CDR2 SYDVKM.